This T cell receptor (beta chain) was captured by sequencing in a study of control samples from healthy donors and cancer patients. Using immunoSEQ multiplex PCR, the repertoire was profiled, and TCRdb retains in-frame clones only, with some absent. The repertoire holds about 49,000 clones, 80% to 90% seen once, with approximately 2.8% in the top ten. The CDR3 totals 11 residues. Germline CDR1 reads SQVTM; CDR2 reads ANQGSEA. Trimming cost V 6 bases and J 5 bases, with 10 bases left between them. This clonotype was sampled from a woman aged 45-65 years with lung cancer. Sequenced: PBMCs. V is TRBV29-1 and J is TRBJ1-2; D is undetermined. CDR3 sequence reads: CSVRQEYGYTF. In DNA, the CDR3 is TGCAGCGTCCGTCAGGAGTATGGCTACACCTTC.